The 14 T cell receptor beta chains listed next were all sequenced from one sample in a study of blood T cell repertoires in COVID-19. Some clones are missing from TCRdb's copy, which holds only in-frame ones; the method was immunoSEQ multiplex PCR. The repertoire holds 250,000 to 300,000 clones, with 82% as singletons. The sample consisted of peripheral blood. The receptors shown here come from a woman in her late teens or twenties with acute or convalescent COVID-19.

The rearrangement joins TRBV27 to TRBJ2-5; D gene uncertain. This CDR3 region has 15 residues. Germline V lookup: CDR1 MNHEY, CDR2 SMNVEV (reference sequence). The V and J ends lost 3 bases and 5 bases respectively, with 16 bases between them. CDR3 protein: CASSLFASGYETQYF. For the CDR3, the DNA is TGTGCCAGCAGTTTGTTCGCTTCCGGGTATGAGACCCAGTACTTC.

A word on this clone: At the DNA level, this CDR3 is encoded by other sequences in the same sample as well. This chain connects TRBV7-9 to TRBJ1-5, with 7 bases aligning to TRBD1. The CDR3 runs 14 residues. V lost 1 base to trimming and J lost 6 bases; unmatched junction nucleotides: 3. The germline gives CDR1 SEHNR, CDR2 FQNEAQ (reference sequence). The CDR3 is CASSLGQGGQPQHF. CDR3 sequence (DNA): TGTGCCAGCAGCTTAGGACAGGGTGGTCAGCCCCAGCATTTT.

J is TRBJ2-1 and V is TRBV19, with TRBD2 matching over 10 bases. The CDR3 contains 11 residues. With V trimmed by 7 bases and J by 9 bases, 0 bases remained unmatched. Germline V gives CDR1 LNHDA, CDR2 SQIVND (reference sequence). CDR3 amino acids: CASTSGSEQFF. The CDR3 DNA reads TGTGCCAGTACTAGCGGGAGTGAGCAGTTCTTC.

The rearrangement links TRBV6-6 to TRBJ2-1, with 7 bases aligning to TRBD2. Looked up from germline, CDR1 is MNHNY and CDR2 is SVGAGI (reference sequence). This CDR3 comprises 16 residues. The V and J ends lost 0 bases and 8 bases, in that order; junction bases with no gene match: 10. As DNA, the CDR3 is TGTGCCAGCAGTTACTCGAATCCAGCGGGGTACGATGAGCAGTTCTTC. As protein: CASSYSNPAGYDEQFF.

V gene TRBV29-1 combines with J gene TRBJ1-5; 7 bases agree with TRBD1. The CDR3 is 16 residues long. The V gene's germline CDR1 is SQVTM and CDR2 ANQGSEA. V trimming: 6 bases; J trimming: 3 bases; junction bases outside the gene matches: 14. This CDR3 is CSVGRITGVPNQPQHF. The DNA of the CDR3 is TGCAGCGTCGGCCGGATAACAGGGGTCCCCAATCAGCCCCAGCATTTT. Looking up the rest from reference TRBV29-1 and TRBJ1-5 gives the full variable domain: SAVISQKPSRDICQRGTSLTIQCQVDSQVTMMFWYRQQPGQSLTLIATANQGSEATYESGFVIDKFPISRPNLTFSTLTVSNMSPEDSSIYLCSVGRITGVPNQPQHFGDGTRLSIL.

The chain uses TRBV24-1 and TRBJ2-7; the match to TRBD2 covers 10 bases. The CDR3 consists of 14 residues. CDR1 and CDR2 from the germline V gene are KGHDR and SFDVKD. The junction had 5 bases not matched to a gene; V was cut back by 4 bases and J by 6 bases. CDR3 in DNA: TGTGCCACCAGTGACCCAGCGGGAGGGTTCGAGCAGTACTTC. This sequence encodes CATSDPAGGFEQYF.

V gene TRBV28 combines with J gene TRBJ2-5; weak D call: TRBD2 (6 bases). CDR3 length: 13 residues. V was clipped by 6 bases and J by 5 bases, with 13 bases between them. From germline, CDR1 is MDHEN and CDR2 SYDVKM. In DNA form, the CDR3 reads TGTGCCAGCAGGGGTAGCGGCCCGGAGACCCAGTACTTC. As protein: CASRGSGPETQYF. The full variable domain, with the rest looked up from reference TRBV28 and TRBJ2-5, is DVKVTQSSRYLVKRTGEKVFLECVQDMDHENMFWYRQDPGLGLRLIYFSYDVKMKEKGDIPEGYSVSREKKERFSLILESASTNQTSMYLCASRGSGPETQYFGPGTRLLVL.

This clone was observed a handful of times. This rearrangement joins TRBV5-6 to TRBJ2-1; 7 bases line up with TRBD1. This CDR3 contains 17 residues. Germline assignment: CDR1 SGHDT and CDR2 YYEEEE. V gave up 6 bases and J gave up 6 bases; unmatched junction bases: 18. The CDR3 sequence is CASTLLGAQRGRNEQFF. CDR3 coding DNA: TGTGCCAGCACCCTCCTTGGAGCTCAAAGGGGGCGCAATGAGCAGTTCTTC. Full variable domain (rest looked up from reference TRBV5-6 and TRBJ2-1): DAGVTQSPTHLIKTRGQQVTLRCSPKSGHDTVSWYQQALGQGPQFIFQYYEEEERQRGNFPDRFSGHQFPNYSSELNVNALLLGDSALYLCASTLLGAQRGRNEQFFGPGTRLTVL.

The chain combines TRBV28 with TRBJ1-6, with D possibly matching TRBD1 (6 bases). The CDR3 loop spans 16 amino acids. CDR1 MDHEN and CDR2 SYDVKM come from the germline V gene. With 9 bases removed from V and 0 bases from J, the gap between germline ends came to 15 bases. The CDR3 loop reads CASNRALSSYNSPLHF. The DNA for the CDR3 is TGTGCCAGTAACAGGGCGCTCAGCTCCTATAATTCACCCCTCCACTTT. The full variable domain, rest sourced from reference TRBV28 and TRBJ1-6, is DVKVTQSSRYLVKRTGEKVFLECVQDMDHENMFWYRQDPGLGLRLIYFSYDVKMKEKGDIPEGYSVSREKKERFSLILESASTNQTSMYLCASNRALSSYNSPLHFGNGTRLTVT.

The chain carries TRBV5-6 and TRBJ2-1; 9 bases match TRBD2. V lost 4 bases, J lost 9 bases, and 8 bases stayed unmatched. Per germline, CDR1 SGHDT and CDR2 YYEEEE. The CDR3 loop spans 14 amino acids. CDR3: CASSPRLAAVEQFF. The CDR3 DNA sequence: TGTGCCAGCAGCCCCCGACTAGCGGCTGTTGAGCAGTTCTTC. The full variable domain, with the rest looked up from reference TRBV5-6 and TRBJ2-1, is DAGVTQSPTHLIKTRGQQVTLRCSPKSGHDTVSWYQQALGQGPQFIFQYYEEEERQRGNFPDRFSGHQFPNYSSELNVNALLLGDSALYLCASSPRLAAVEQFFGPGTRLTVL.

The rearrangement joins TRBV9 to TRBJ1-1, with D perhaps TRBD1 (6 bases). Germline assignment: CDR1 SGDLS and CDR2 YYNGEE. The V end lost 4 bases, the J end lost 2 bases, and 9 bases lay between the germline ends. The CDR3 has 13 residues. The CDR3 DNA follows: TGTGCCAGCAGCAGGACAGTTAACACTGAAGCTTTCTTT. This codes for CASSRTVNTEAFF.

The chain carries TRBV11-2 and TRBJ2-1, with D uncertain. Trimming took off 1 base at V and 10 bases at J, with 11 bases between the two ends. The length of the CDR3 is 13 residues. Germline V lookup: CDR1 SGHAT, CDR2 FQNNGV. CDR3 sequence reads: CASSLAHREEQFF. The CDR3 coding sequence is TGTGCCAGCAGCTTAGCTCACCGAGAAGAGCAGTTCTTC.

In DNA, the CDR3 is TGCGCCAGCAGCCAAGGCCGACAGGGCCCCTACGAGCAGTACTTC. Translating it yields CASSQGRQGPYEQYF. This chain uses TRBV4-3 with TRBJ2-7; 7 nucleotides agree with TRBD1. This CDR3 region has 15 residues. Germline CDR1 reads LGHNA; CDR2 reads YSLEER. The ends lost 1 base at V and 2 bases at J; junction bases unmatched: 5.

The chain couples TRBV4-3 to TRBJ1-4, with unresolved D. This CDR3 comprises 17 residues. Germline CDR1 is LGHNA and CDR2 is YSLEER. The V end lost 0 bases, the J end lost 5 bases, and 16 bases lay between the germline ends. The CDR3 nucleotides are TGCGCCAGCAGCCAAGAGACTGGAGGGTATGTCAATGAAAAACTGTTTTTT. Translated: CASSQETGGYVNEKLFF.